These T cell receptor beta chains were read from a single sample in a study of blood T cell repertoires in COVID-19. Libraries were prepared by immunoSEQ multiplex PCR; TCRdb keeps only in-frame clonotypes and omits some of them. The table includes tens of thousands of clones, roughly 85% detected once. Sample: peripheral blood. These receptor sequences come from a woman in her sixties or seventies with acute or convalescent COVID-19. Each CDR3 is given with its conserved first and last residue. Each record gives: clone size, V gene, J gene, D gene, CDR3 protein, CDR3 DNA. A D gene is named only where the DNA matches it firmly. Size values are once, few and many counts, or a class for expanded clones, and some rows have none.

NA	TRBV27	TRBJ2-7	NA	CASSSGLDIYEQYF	TGTGCCAGCAGCTCCGGTTTGGACATCTACGAGCAGTACTTC
NA	TRBV5-8	TRBJ2-1	NA	CASSLFYQGNEQFF	TGTGCCAGCAGCTTGTTCTACCAGGGGAATGAGCAGTTCTTC
NA	TRBV3-1/TRBV3-2	TRBJ2-2	TRBD2	CASSQTSWGGRYTGELFF	TGTGCCAGCAGCCAGACCTCATGGGGCGGGAGATACACCGGGGAGCTGTTTTTT
NA	TRBV6-2/TRBV6-3	TRBJ1-2	NA	CASSSMSYGYTF	TGTGCCAGCAGTTCCATGTCCTATGGCTACACCTTC
NA	TRBV6-5	TRBJ1-2	TRBD1	CASRDRALTNYGYTF	TGTGCCAGCAGGGACAGGGCGCTAACTAACTATGGCTACACCTTC
NA	TRBV4-1	TRBJ1-4	NA	CASSQAGNVNEKLFF	TGCGCCAGCAGCCAAGCGGGGAATGTGAATGAAAAACTGTTTTTT
NA	TRBV2	TRBJ2-3	TRBD1	CASNGDIVRQGRGTDTQYF	TGTGCCAGCAATGGAGATATAGTTCGACAGGGGCGGGGCACAGATACGCAGTATTTT
NA	TRBV19	TRBJ1-2	TRBD1	CASTMDRTNYGYTF	TGTGCCAGTACTATGGACAGGACTAACTATGGCTACACCTTC
NA	TRBV7-2	TRBJ2-1	NA	CASSLGSPGNEQFF	TGTGCCAGCAGCTTAGGTTCCCCAGGCAATGAGCAGTTCTTC
NA	TRBV2	TRBJ1-5	TRBD1	CASSWAGGNQPQHF	TGTGCCAGCAGTTGGGCAGGGGGAAATCAGCCCCAGCATTTT
NA	TRBV9	TRBJ1-4	TRBD1	CASSPRSGTGGTNEKLFF	TGTGCCAGCAGCCCTCGAAGCGGGACAGGGGGCACTAATGAAAAACTGTTTTTT
few	TRBV19	TRBJ1-6	NA	CASTHRAGSDSPLHF	TGTGCCAGTACCCACAGGGCCGGCTCGGATTCACCCCTCCACTTT
NA	TRBV5-5	TRBJ2-1	TRBD1	CASSLGTRQGPTYNEQFF	TGTGCCAGCAGCTTGGGGACCCGACAGGGCCCGACTTACAATGAGCAGTTCTTC
once	TRBV5-1	TRBJ2-5	TRBD2	CASRSGTSGRLSEETQYF	TGCGCCAGCAGGTCAGGCACTAGCGGGAGACTCTCCGAAGAGACCCAGTACTTC
NA	TRBV29-1	TRBJ1-1	NA	CSVYNRQNTEAFF	TGCAGCGTTTATAACAGACAGAACACTGAAGCTTTCTTT
NA	TRBV28	TRBJ1-3	NA	CASSKGSVGNTIYF	TGTGCCAGCAGTAAGGGGTCGGTTGGAAACACCATATATTTT
few	TRBV12-3/TRBV12-4	TRBJ2-1	NA	CASRPSPDNEQFF	TGTGCCAGCAGGCCGTCTCCGGACAATGAGCAGTTCTTC
NA	TRBV7-2	TRBJ1-2	TRBD1	CASSPGQGGGGYTF	TGTGCCAGCAGCCCAGGACAGGGGGGCGGTGGCTACACCTTC
NA	TRBV4-1	TRBJ1-2	TRBD1	CASSQNRTGRTYGYTF	TGCGCCAGCAGCCAGAACCGGACAGGAAGAACCTATGGCTACACCTTC
NA	TRBV18	TRBJ1-1	NA	CASSVGGEAFF	TGTGCCAGCTCCGTCGGAGGAGAGGCTTTCTTT
once	TRBV5-1	TRBJ1-1	TRBD1	CASSLEGGTPSTEAFF	TGCGCCAGCAGCTTAGAAGGGGGCACACCGAGCACTGAAGCTTTCTTT
NA	TRBV6-5	TRBJ1-1	NA	CASRVRGVRTEAFF	TGTGCCAGCAGGGTTCGGGGGGTTAGGACTGAAGCTTTCTTT
NA	TRBV7-2	TRBJ2-7	TRBD1	CASSLTTGVYEQYF	TGTGCCAGCAGCTTAACAACAGGGGTCTACGAGCAGTACTTC
NA	TRBV12-5	TRBJ2-5	TRBD1	CASGLAGQGQTQYF	TGTGCTAGTGGTTTGGCCGGACAGGGACAAACCCAGTACTTC
NA	TRBV19	TRBJ2-1	NA	CASSPLADEQFF	TGTGCCAGTAGTCCACTAGCAGATGAGCAGTTCTTC
NA	TRBV11-3	TRBJ2-7	NA	CASTAGTLYEQYF	TGTGCCAGCACCGCCGGGACTCTCTACGAGCAGTACTTC
NA	TRBV9	TRBJ1-3	NA	CASSVSGLGNTIYF	TGTGCCAGCAGCGTCTCAGGGCTGGGAAACACCATATATTTT
NA	TRBV11-2	TRBJ2-5	TRBD2	CASSLVTGGQETQYF	TGTGCCAGCAGCTTGGTTACGGGGGGGCAAGAGACCCAGTACTTC
NA	TRBV19	TRBJ2-7	TRBD2	CASSETSGRVYEQYF	TGTGCCAGTAGTGAAACTAGCGGGAGAGTCTACGAGCAGTACTTC
NA	TRBV19	TRBJ1-1	TRBD1	CASKTGVDTEAFF	TGTGCCAGTAAGACAGGGGTGGACACTGAAGCTTTCTTT
few	TRBV7-2	TRBJ1-2	TRBD1	CASSSDRGPYGYTF	TGTGCCAGCAGCTCTGACAGGGGTCCCTATGGCTACACCTTC
NA	TRBV11-3	TRBJ2-5	TRBD1	CASSLEGTAQETQYF	TGTGCCAGCAGCTTAGAAGGGACAGCCCAAGAGACCCAGTACTTC
NA	TRBV5-1	TRBJ2-5	TRBD1	CASSLGGDRQETQYF	TGCGCCAGCAGCTTGGGAGGGGACAGACAAGAGACCCAGTACTTC
NA	TRBV7-2	TRBJ2-3	NA	CASSPDINTDTQYF	TGTGCCAGCAGCCCCGACATAAACACAGATACGCAGTATTTT
NA	TRBV6-1	TRBJ2-5	TRBD1	CASSEVEGGEQTQYF	TGTGCCAGCAGTGAAGTTGAAGGGGGCGAGCAGACCCAGTACTTC
NA	TRBV6-1	TRBJ1-4	TRBD1	CASSEAAGGLEKLFF	TGTGCCAGCAGTGAAGCGGCAGGGGGTTTAGAAAAACTGTTTTTT
NA	TRBV5-1	TRBJ1-4	NA	CASSMTATNEKLFF	TGCGCCAGCAGCATGACAGCAACTAATGAAAAACTGTTTTTT
few	TRBV30	TRBJ2-6	NA	CAWSVQGSSYGANVLTF	TGTGCCTGGAGTGTACAGGGTTCATCCTACGGGGCCAACGTCCTGACTTTC
few	TRBV25-1	TRBJ1-6	NA	CASRRQDTSPLHF	TGTGCCAGCCGAAGACAGGATACTTCACCCCTCCACTTT
few	TRBV2	TRBJ1-6	NA	CASSVSYNSPLHF	TGTGCCAGCTCGGTCTCCTATAATTCACCCCTCCACTTT
few	TRBV7-6	TRBJ1-3	NA	CASSLAGGAGNTIYF	TGTGCCAGCAGCTTAGCTGGGGGCGCAGGAAACACCATATATTTT
few	TRBV4-1	TRBJ2-7	NA	CASSHQDSTYEQYF	TGCGCCAGCAGCCATCAGGACAGTACCTACGAGCAGTACTTC
NA	TRBV5-1	TRBJ2-3	TRBD2	CASSLGTSGNTDTQYF	TGCGCCAGCAGCTTGGGCACTAGCGGAAACACAGATACGCAGTATTTT
once	TRBV7-2	TRBJ2-2	TRBD2	CASSLSGRATGELFF	TGTGCCAGCAGCCTGAGCGGGAGGGCCACCGGGGAGCTGTTTTTT
NA	TRBV24-1	TRBJ2-7	NA	CATSDQREQYF	TGTGCCACCAGTGACCAGCGCGAGCAGTACTTC
NA	TRBV15	TRBJ1-2	NA	CATSRDISYYGYTF	TGTGCCACCAGCAGAGATATCAGTTACTATGGCTACACCTTC
NA	TRBV6-1	TRBJ1-2	NA	CASSEAGGGLNYGYTF	TGTGCCAGCAGTGAAGCGGGCGGGGGCCTTAACTATGGCTACACCTTC
NA	TRBV15	TRBJ2-3	TRBD2	CATRGAGGLTDTQYF	TGTGCCACCAGAGGGGCGGGAGGTTTAACAGATACGCAGTATTTT
NA	TRBV30	TRBJ1-6	NA	CAWELGGGSNGSPLHF	TGTGCCTGGGAGTTGGGGGGGGGCTCCAATGGTTCACCCCTCCACTTT
NA	TRBV29-1	TRBJ1-1	NA	CSAMNTEAFF	TGCAGCGCTATGAACACTGAAGCTTTCTTT